These 16 T cell receptor beta chains were all obtained from the same sample, sequenced in a study of CD8 T cells in ankylosing spondylitis. A single record per CDR3 protein comes from TCRdb applying MiXCR to the 5' RACE reads. This sample has over 130,000 distinct CDR3 sequences, with 40% to 50% found just once. The sequencing input was synovial fluid, either unsorted or a sorted T cell fraction (not recorded which). The receptors were gathered from a male donor with ankylosing spondylitis.

This clonotype was counted only a few times. The rearrangement uses TRBV12-3 or TRBV12-4 and TRBJ1-4; TRBD1 agrees at 12 bases. The CDR3 spans 21 residues. After removal of 4 bases from V and 0 bases from J, the junction contained 15 bases not matched to a gene. CDR3: CASSSQVGGQGASATNEKLFF. CDR3 nucleotide sequence: TGTGCCAGCAGTTCGCAAGTAGGGGGACAGGGGGCATCGGCAACTAATGAAAAACTGTTTTTT.

The chain has TRBV4-1 and TRBJ2-1; 10 nucleotides match TRBD2. The CDR3 sequence is 16 residues long. Germline V lookup: CDR1 MGHRA, CDR2 YSYEKL. V dropped 4 bases and J dropped 4; count of bases not matched to a gene: 7. CDR3 in amino acids: CASSRGLARIYNEQFF. In DNA form, the CDR3 reads TGCGCCAGCAGCCGGGGACTAGCGCGTATATACAATGAGCAGTTCTTC.

By sample fraction, this clonotype is medium-sized. This rearrangement joins TRBV15 to TRBJ2-2; D gene ambiguous. Trimming took 0 bases from V and 8 from J, leaving 13 bases between them. In germline, CDR1 is LNHNV, CDR2 YYDKDF (reference sequence). This CDR3 has 15 residues. CDR3 bases: TGTGCCACCAGCAGAGATTTAGTGCGACGGGGGGAGCTGTTTTTT. This translates into CATSRDLVRRGELFF.

This chain joins TRBV19 and TRBJ2-6, with D possibly being TRBD1 (5 bases). CDR3 length: 17 amino acids. From germline, CDR1 is LNHDA and CDR2 SQIVND (reference sequence). V lost 4 bases and J 0 bases, leaving 13 bases between the germline ends. CDR3 DNA: TGTGCCAGTAGTACCTCCCACGACAGCTCTGGGGCCAACGTCCTGACTTTC. This sequence encodes CASSTSHDSSGANVLTF.

This clonotype was observed at least ten times. The J gene is TRBJ2-2, the V gene TRBV19; 8 bases are a match to TRBD2. Germline V gene data show CDR1 as LNHDA and CDR2 as SQIVND (reference sequence). This CDR3 has 16 amino acids. Germline trimming cut 4 bases from V and 2 bases from J; bases unmatched to any gene: 6. The CDR3 protein is CASSTGLAANTGELFF. CDR3 sequence (DNA): TGTGCCAGTAGTACCGGACTAGCCGCAAACACCGGGGAGCTGTTTTTT. Using reference TRBV19 and TRBJ2-2 for the parts outside the CDR3, the full variable domain is DGGITQSPKYLFRKEGQNVTLSCEQNLNHDAMYWYRQDPGQGLRLIYYSQIVNDFQKGDIAEGYSVSREKKESFPLTVTSAQKNPTAFYLCASSTGLAANTGELFFGEGSRLTVL.

The chain recombines TRBV9 with TRBJ2-5; D gene unclear. The CDR3 sequence is 15 residues long. CDR1 and CDR2 (germline): SGDLS, YYNGEE. V lost 3 bases and J 4 bases, leaving 16 bases between the germline ends. The CDR3, as DNA: TGTGCCAGCAGCGCGAGTGTGGGCCCCGGAGAGACCCAGTACTTC. It codes for CASSASVGPGETQYF.

This clonotype was detected ten times or more. The chain employs TRBV4-1 and TRBJ2-7, with TRBD1 matching over 9 bases. V was pared by 2 bases and J by 3 bases, with 11 bases of the junction left unmatched. Germline CDR1 MGHRA, CDR2 YSYEKL. The CDR3 runs 17 residues. In DNA, the CDR3 is TGCGCCAGCAGCCAATCCTCCGGGACAGGGTTTATCTACGAGCAGTACTTC. Protein product: CASSQSSGTGFIYEQYF.

This clonotype has a count of ten or more. This chain links TRBV4-1 with TRBJ1-1, with TRBD1 as a possible D gene (5 bases). Per the germline V gene, CDR1 is MGHRA and CDR2 is YSYEKL. The CDR3 is made up of 14 amino acids. V was cut by 4 bases and J by 3 bases, with 12 bases left in between. The CDR3 DNA reads TGCGCCAGCAGCCCAAGGGACGGCCACACTGAAGCTTTCTTT. Translating gives CASSPRDGHTEAFF.

The chain has TRBV7-6 and TRBJ1-1; D is undetermined. This CDR3 region has 14 residues. The V gene's germline CDR1 is SGHVS and CDR2 FNYEAQ. Trimming left V 5 bases short and J 3 bases short, with 13 bases between. CDR3 sequence (DNA): TGTGCCAGCAGCCCGATAACCCTGGACACTGAAGCTTTCTTT. Its translation is CASSPITLDTEAFF.

This clonotype occurred a few times. The V and J genes are TRBV15 and TRBJ1-4; TRBD1 aligns across 7 bases. The germline CDR1 and CDR2 sequences are LNHNV and YYDKDF (reference sequence). With 5 bases clipped from V and 6 bases from J, the junction kept 6 bases outside the gene matches. CDR3 size: 14 residues. The CDR3 reads CATSPRQGHEKLFF. The CDR3 DNA reads TGTGCCACCAGCCCGAGACAGGGTCATGAAAAACTGTTTTTT.

The rearrangement uses TRBV3-1 and TRBJ2-1, with 15 bases that match TRBD2. Trimming removed 4 bases from V and 3 bases from J; junction bases left unmatched: 10. The CDR3 is 19 amino acids. Germline CDR1 LGHDT, CDR2 YNNKEL (reference sequence). The CDR3 sequence is CASSPGTSGRIGIYNEQFF. CDR3 in DNA: TGTGCCAGCAGCCCCGGGACTAGCGGGAGGATAGGGATCTACAATGAGCAGTTCTTC.

The chain employs TRBV7-8 and TRBJ2-7; 7 positions agree with TRBD2. Trimming removed 2 bases from V and 4 bases from J; junction bases left unmatched: 11. This CDR3 region has 16 residues. Germline CDR1 SGHVS, CDR2 FQNEAQ. The CDR3 spells CASSLWVAGLFYEQYF. As DNA, the CDR3 is TGTGCCAGCAGCTTATGGGTAGCGGGCCTGTTTTACGAGCAGTACTTC.

The chain couples TRBV15 to TRBJ2-3; D might be TRBD2 (6 bases). CDR1 is LNHNV, CDR2 YYDKDF, per germline (reference sequence). V was clipped by 1 base and J by 1 base, with 18 bases between them. This CDR3 contains 18 residues. The CDR3 sequence is CATSRVALAHSGTDTQYF. CDR3 nucleotides: TGTGCCACCAGCAGAGTTGCCCTAGCGCACTCAGGCACAGATACGCAGTATTTT.

This clonotype was picked up many times. This rearrangement joins TRBV28 to TRBJ2-7; the match to TRBD2 covers 15 bases. Looked up from germline, CDR1 is MDHEN and CDR2 is SYDVKM. The V and J ends lost 6 bases and 7 bases, in that order; junction bases with no gene match: 7. The CDR3 totals 15 residues. CDR3 DNA: TGTGCCAGCAGCAGGACTAGCGGGGGGGCCCTGGAGCAGTACTTC. Residues: CASSRTSGGALEQYF.

This chain joins TRBV12-3 or TRBV12-4 and TRBJ2-7; TRBD1 matches at 8 bases. Unmatched junction bases numbered 7, after V lost 0 bases and J lost 6 bases. The length of the CDR3 is 15 residues. In DNA, the CDR3 is TGTGCCAGCAGTTTAGCGAGGAACAGGGGGTTCGAGCAGTACTTC. It encodes CASSLARNRGFEQYF.

This chain connects TRBV6-4 to TRBJ2-1; 7 bases line up with TRBD1. This CDR3 spans 15 amino acids. Germline V gene sequence: CDR1 MRHNA, CDR2 SNTAGT. Unmatched junction bases numbered 11, after V lost 4 bases and J lost 8 bases. The CDR3, as DNA: TGTGCCAGCAGTGTCGCGGTAGGGGGCCGGGATGAGCAGTTCTTC. Its translation: CASSVAVGGRDEQFF.